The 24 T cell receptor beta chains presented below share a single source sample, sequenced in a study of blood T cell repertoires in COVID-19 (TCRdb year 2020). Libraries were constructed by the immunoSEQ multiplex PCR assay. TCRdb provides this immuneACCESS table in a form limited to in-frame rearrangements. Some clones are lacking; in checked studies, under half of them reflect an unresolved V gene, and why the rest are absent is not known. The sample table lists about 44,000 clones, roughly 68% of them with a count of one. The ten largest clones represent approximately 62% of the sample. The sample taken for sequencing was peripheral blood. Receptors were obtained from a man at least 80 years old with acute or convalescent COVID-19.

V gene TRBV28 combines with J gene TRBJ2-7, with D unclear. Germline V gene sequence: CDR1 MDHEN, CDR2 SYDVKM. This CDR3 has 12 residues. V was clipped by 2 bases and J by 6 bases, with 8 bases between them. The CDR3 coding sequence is TGTGCCAGCAGTTTAAACATTGGCGAGCAGTACTTC. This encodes CASSLNIGEQYF.

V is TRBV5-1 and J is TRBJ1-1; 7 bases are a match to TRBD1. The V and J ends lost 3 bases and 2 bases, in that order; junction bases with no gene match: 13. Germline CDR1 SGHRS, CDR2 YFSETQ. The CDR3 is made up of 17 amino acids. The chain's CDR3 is CASSSGGSGKANTEAFF. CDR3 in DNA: TGCGCCAGCAGCTCAGGGGGGTCTGGGAAGGCCAACACTGAAGCTTTCTTT.

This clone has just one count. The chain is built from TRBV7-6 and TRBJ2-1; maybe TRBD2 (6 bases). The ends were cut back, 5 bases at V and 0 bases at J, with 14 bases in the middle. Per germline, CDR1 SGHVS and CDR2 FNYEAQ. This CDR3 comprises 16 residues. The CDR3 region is CASSPAGSYSYNEQFF. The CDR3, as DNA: TGTGCCAGCAGCCCGGCGGGGTCATACTCCTACAATGAGCAGTTCTTC.

The CDR3 DNA reads as TGTGCCAGCAGGCAAGCGGCAGATACGCAGTATTTT. Amino acid sequence: CASRQAADTQYF. V and J are TRBV12-3 or TRBV12-4 and TRBJ2-3; D is possibly TRBD2 (5 bases). V lost 6 bases and J lost 4, with 8 bases in between. This CDR3 spans 12 amino acids.

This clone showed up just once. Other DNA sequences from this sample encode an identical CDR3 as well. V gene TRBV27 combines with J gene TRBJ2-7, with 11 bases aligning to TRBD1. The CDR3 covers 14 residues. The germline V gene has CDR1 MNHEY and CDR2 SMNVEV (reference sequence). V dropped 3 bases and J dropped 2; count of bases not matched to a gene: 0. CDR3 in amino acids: CASSLDRGPYEQYF. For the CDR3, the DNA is TGTGCCAGCAGTTTGGACAGGGGGCCCTACGAGCAGTACTTC.

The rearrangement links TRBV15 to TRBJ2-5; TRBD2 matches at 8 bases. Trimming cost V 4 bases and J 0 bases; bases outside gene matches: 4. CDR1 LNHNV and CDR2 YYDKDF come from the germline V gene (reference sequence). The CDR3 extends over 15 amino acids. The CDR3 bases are TGTGCCACCAGCATCGGGGGGGGGTACCAAGAGACCCAGTACTTC. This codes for CATSIGGGYQETQYF.

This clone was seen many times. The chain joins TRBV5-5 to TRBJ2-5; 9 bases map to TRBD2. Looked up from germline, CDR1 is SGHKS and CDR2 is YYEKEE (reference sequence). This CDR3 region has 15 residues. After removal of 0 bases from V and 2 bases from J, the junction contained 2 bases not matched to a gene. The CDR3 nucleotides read TGTGCCAGCAGCTTGGCGGGACTAGCTCAAGAGACCCAGTACTTC. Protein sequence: CASSLAGLAQETQYF.

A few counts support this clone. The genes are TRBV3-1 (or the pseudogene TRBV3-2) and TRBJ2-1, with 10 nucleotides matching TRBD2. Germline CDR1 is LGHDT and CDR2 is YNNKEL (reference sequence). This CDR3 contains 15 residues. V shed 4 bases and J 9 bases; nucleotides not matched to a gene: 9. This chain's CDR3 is CASSRSSGRAGEQFF. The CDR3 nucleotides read TGTGCCAGCAGCCGTTCAAGCGGGAGGGCCGGTGAGCAGTTCTTC.

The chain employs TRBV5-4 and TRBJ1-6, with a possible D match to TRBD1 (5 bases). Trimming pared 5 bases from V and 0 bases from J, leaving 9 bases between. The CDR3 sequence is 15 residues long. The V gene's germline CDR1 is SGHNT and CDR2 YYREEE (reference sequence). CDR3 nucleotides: TGTGCCAGCAGGGAGGGGTACTCCTATAATTCACCCCTCCACTTT. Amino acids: CASREGYSYNSPLHF.

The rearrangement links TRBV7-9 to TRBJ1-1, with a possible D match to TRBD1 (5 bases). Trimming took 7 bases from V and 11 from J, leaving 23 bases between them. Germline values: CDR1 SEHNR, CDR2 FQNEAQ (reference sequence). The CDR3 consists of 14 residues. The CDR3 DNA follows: TGTGCCAGCACCAAAACCGAATTAGGGGCCTGGGCTTTCTTT. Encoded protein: CASTKTELGAWAFF.

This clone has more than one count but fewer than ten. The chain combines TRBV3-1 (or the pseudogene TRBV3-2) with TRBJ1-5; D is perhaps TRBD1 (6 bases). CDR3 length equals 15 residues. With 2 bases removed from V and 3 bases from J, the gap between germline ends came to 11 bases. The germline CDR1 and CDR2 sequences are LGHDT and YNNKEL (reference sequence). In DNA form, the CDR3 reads TGTGCCAGCAGCCAATCGACAGGAGTCAATCAGCCCCAGCATTTT. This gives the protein CASSQSTGVNQPQHF.

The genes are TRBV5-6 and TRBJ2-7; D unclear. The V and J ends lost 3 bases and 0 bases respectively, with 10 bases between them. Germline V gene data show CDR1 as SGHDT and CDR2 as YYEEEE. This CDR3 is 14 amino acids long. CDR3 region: CASSSYSSSYEQYF. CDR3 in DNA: TGTGCCAGCAGCTCCTACTCGAGCTCCTACGAGCAGTACTTC.

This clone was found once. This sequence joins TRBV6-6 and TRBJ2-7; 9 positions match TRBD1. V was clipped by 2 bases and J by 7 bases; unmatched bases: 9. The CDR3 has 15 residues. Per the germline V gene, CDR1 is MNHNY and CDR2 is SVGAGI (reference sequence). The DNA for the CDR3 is TGTGCCAGCAGTTACAGCGGGACAGGGTATAGGGAGCAGTACTTC. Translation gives CASSYSGTGYREQYF.

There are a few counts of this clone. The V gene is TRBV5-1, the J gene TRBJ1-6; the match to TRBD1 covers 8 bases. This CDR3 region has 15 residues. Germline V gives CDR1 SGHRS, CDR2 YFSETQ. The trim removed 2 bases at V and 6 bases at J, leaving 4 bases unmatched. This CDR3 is CASSFGTGRNSPLHF. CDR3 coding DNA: TGCGCCAGCAGCTTCGGGACAGGTCGTAATTCACCCCTCCACTTT.

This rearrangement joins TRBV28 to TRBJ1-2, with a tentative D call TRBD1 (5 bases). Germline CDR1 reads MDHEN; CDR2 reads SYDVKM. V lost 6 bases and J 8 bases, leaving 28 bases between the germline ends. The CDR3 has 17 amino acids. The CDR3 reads CASSLADQGRVLKGYTF. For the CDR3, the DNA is TGTGCCAGCAGCCTGGCGGACCAGGGAAGGGTTCTAAAAGGCTACACCTTC.

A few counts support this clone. CDR3 sequence (DNA): TGCGCCAGCGGGCCGGGACAAAATAATTCACCCCTCCACTTT. Protein: CASGPGQNNSPLHF. The chain recombines TRBV23-1 with TRBJ1-6, with D possibly matching TRBD1 (6 bases). TRBV23-1 is filed as an ORF, its function uncertain. There are 14 residues in the CDR3. V was cut by 8 bases and J by 5 bases, with 13 bases left in between.

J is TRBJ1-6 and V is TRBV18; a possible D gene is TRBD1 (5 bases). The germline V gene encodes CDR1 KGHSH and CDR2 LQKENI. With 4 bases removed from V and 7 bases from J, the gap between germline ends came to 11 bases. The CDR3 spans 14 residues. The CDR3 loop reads CASSRDRSNSPLHF. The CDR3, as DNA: TGTGCCAGCTCACGAGACAGATCGAATTCACCCCTCCACTTT.

In nucleotides, the CDR3 is TGTGCCAGCAGTTACTTCCGACAGAGCGTCAATGAGCAGTTCTTC. Protein sequence: CASSYFRQSVNEQFF. The J gene is TRBJ2-1, the V gene TRBV6-2 or TRBV6-3; D is perhaps TRBD1 (5 bases). Germline lookup yields CDR1 MNHEY and CDR2 SVGEGT. V was cut by 1 base and J by 6 bases, with 13 bases left in between. This CDR3 comprises 15 residues.

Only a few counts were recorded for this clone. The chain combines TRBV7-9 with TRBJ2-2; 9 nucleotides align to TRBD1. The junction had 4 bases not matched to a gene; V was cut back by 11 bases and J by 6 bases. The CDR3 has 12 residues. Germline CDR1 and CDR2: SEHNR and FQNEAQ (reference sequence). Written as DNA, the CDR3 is TGTGCCGGTACAGGGGGCTCCGGGGAGCTGTTTTTT. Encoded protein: CAGTGGSGELFF.

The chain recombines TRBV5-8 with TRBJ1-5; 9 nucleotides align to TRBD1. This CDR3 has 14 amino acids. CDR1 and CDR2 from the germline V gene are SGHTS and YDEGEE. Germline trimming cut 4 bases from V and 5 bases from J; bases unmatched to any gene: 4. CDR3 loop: CASSDRTGDQPQHF. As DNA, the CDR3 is TGTGCCAGCAGCGACCGGACAGGGGATCAGCCCCAGCATTTT.

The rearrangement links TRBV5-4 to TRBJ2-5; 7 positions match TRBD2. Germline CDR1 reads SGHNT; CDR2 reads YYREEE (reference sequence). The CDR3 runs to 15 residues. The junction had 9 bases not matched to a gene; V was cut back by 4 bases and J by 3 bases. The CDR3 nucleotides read TGTGCCAGCAGCGGGGGGGGTAGCGGTAAAGAGACCCAGTACTTC. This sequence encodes CASSGGGSGKETQYF.

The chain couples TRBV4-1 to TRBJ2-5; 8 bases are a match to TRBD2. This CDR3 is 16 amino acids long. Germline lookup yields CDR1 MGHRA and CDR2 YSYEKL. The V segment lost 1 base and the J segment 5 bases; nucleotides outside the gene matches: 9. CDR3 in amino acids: CASSQADLAGWETQYF. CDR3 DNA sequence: TGCGCCAGCAGCCAAGCTGATTTAGCGGGGTGGGAGACCCAGTACTTC.

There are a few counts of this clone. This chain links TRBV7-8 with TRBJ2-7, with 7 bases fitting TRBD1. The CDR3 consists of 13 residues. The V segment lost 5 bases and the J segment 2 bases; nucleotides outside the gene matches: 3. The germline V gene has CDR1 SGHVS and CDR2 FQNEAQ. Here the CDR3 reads CASSPRGTYEQYF. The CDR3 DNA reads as TGTGCCAGCAGCCCCAGGGGGACCTACGAGCAGTACTTC.

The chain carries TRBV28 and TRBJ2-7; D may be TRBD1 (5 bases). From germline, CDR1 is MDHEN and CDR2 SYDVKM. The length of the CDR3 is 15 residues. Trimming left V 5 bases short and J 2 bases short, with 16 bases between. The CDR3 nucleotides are TGTGCCAGCAGTCCCAACGGTCAGGGTACCTACGAGCAGTACTTC. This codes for CASSPNGQGTYEQYF.